Detailed here is one T cell receptor (beta chain). This sample was included in a study of blood T cell repertoires in COVID-19. About the research overall: PBMCs, B-cell-depleted T cells, or T cells were the source of the cDNA or gDNA that made up the material.

Participant reports of clinical history set cohort assignment. Symptom resolution, clearance, or two negative PCRs marked the recovered donors of Cohort 3. This CDR3 spans 16 amino acids. Original methodology: Reference gene primer amplification yielded estimated nucleated cell counts. Using immunoSEQ multiplex PCR, the repertoire was profiled, and TCRdb retains in-frame clones only, with some absent. From that table come the V and J calls and clone size; the DNA was used to work out D and trimming. The data show about 370,000 clones, around 92% seen once. Specimen: PBMCs or T cells enriched from blood (not recorded which). The TCR originated in a woman in her 30s who had recovered from COVID-19. This sequence joins TRBV21-1 and TRBJ2-7; the DNA was not used to check the table's D call, TRBD2. TRBV21-1 is tagged as a pseudogene. CDR3 region: CASRPLYRGRSYEQYF. DNA of the CDR3: TGTGCCAGCAGGCCCCTTTATAGAGGAAGGTCCTACGAGCAGTACTTC.